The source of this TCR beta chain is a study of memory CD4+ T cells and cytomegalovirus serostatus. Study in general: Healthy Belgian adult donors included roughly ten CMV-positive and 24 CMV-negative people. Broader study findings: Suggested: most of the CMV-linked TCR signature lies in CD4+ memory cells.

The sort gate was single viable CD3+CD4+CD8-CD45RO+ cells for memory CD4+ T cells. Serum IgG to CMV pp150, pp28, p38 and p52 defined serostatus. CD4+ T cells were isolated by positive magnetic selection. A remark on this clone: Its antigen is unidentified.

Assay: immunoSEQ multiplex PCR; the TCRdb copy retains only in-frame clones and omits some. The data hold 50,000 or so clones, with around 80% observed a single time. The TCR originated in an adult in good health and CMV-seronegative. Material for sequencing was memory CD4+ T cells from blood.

As DNA, the CDR3 is TGCGCCAGCAGCCCTAACCCCGGGACTAGTATCTACAATGAGCAGTTCTTC. Translating gives CASSPNPGTSIYNEQFF. J is TRBJ2-1 and V is TRBV4-1, with 8 bases matching TRBD2. V gave up 4 bases and J gave up 3 bases; unmatched junction bases: 11. Germline-derived CDR1 and CDR2 are MGHRA and YSYEKL. This CDR3 region has 17 residues.